This is a list of T cell receptor beta chains from one sample in a study of blood T cells in healthy people across ages. TCRdb independently ran MiXCR on the 5' RACE reads; one entry per CDR3 protein. The table lists approximately 700,000 distinct CDR3 sequences, 32% of them singletons. The specimen sequenced was blood. All receptors come from a woman over 75 in good health. Both conserved end residues are part of each CDR3. A D gene is named only where the DNA matches it firmly. Clone size appears in some rows only: once, few, many, or a class for an expanded clone.

abundance	v_gene	d_gene	j_gene	CDR3aa	CDR3nt
many	TRBV20-1	.	TRBJ2-7	CSASRGYEQYF	TGCAGTGCTTCGCGGGGCTACGAGCAGTACTTC
many	TRBV5-1	.	TRBJ2-7	CASSFSPRLDYEQYF	TGCGCCAGCAGCTTCTCACCCAGGCTTGACTACGAGCAGTACTTC
.	TRBV12-3/TRBV12-4	TRBD2	TRBJ2-1	CASSRQRGGGYNEQFF	TGTGCCAGCAGTCGCCAGCGGGGCGGGGGCTACAATGAGCAGTTCTTC
few	TRBV7-3	TRBD1	TRBJ2-2	CASSQTGGAAGELFF	TGTGCCAGCAGCCAGACAGGGGGCGCAGCCGGGGAGCTGTTTTTT
few	TRBV5-6	TRBD1	TRBJ1-1	CASSWKRRTGWGTEAFF	TGTGCCAGCAGCTGGAAACGTAGGACAGGGTGGGGCACTGAAGCTTTCTTT
few	TRBV4-3	TRBD1	TRBJ2-2	CASSQDYRGFTGELFF	TGCGCCAGCAGCCAAGATTACAGGGGCTTCACCGGGGAGCTGTTTTTT
.	TRBV5-1	.	TRBJ2-7	CASSWAEAGEQYF	TGCGCCAGCAGCTGGGCGGAGGCCGGGGAGCAGTACTTC
.	TRBV29-1	.	TRBJ1-1	CSVAPTANTEAFF	TGCAGCGTGGCCCCGACAGCGAACACTGAAGCTTTCTTT
.	TRBV6-5	TRBD2	TRBJ2-7	CASSPGTITTYEQYF	TGTGCCAGCAGTCCCGGGACTATTACTACCTACGAGCAGTACTTC
.	TRBV7-2	TRBD2	TRBJ2-1	CASSSPGLAASNEQFF	TGTGCCAGCAGCTCGCCGGGACTAGCGGCATCAAATGAGCAGTTCTTC
many	TRBV7-9	TRBD2	TRBJ2-1	CASSPIAGGPYNEQFF	TGTGCCAGCAGTCCAATAGCGGGGGGGCCCTACAATGAGCAGTTCTTC
many	TRBV7-9	TRBD1	TRBJ2-7	CASSPEGQLLYEQYF	TGTGCCAGCAGCCCCGAGGGACAGCTCCTCTACGAGCAGTACTTC
.	TRBV5-1	.	TRBJ2-6	CASSLNSQSSGADVLTF	TGCGCCAGCAGCTTGAACAGCCAGAGCTCTGGGGCCGACGTCCTGACTTTC
many	TRBV7-2	.	TRBJ1-2	CASSHPSGYGYTF	TGTGCCAGCAGCCACCCGAGCGGCTATGGCTACACCTTC
.	TRBV20-1	TRBD1	TRBJ1-2	CSAKPGQGPSPNYGYTF	TGCAGTGCTAAACCGGGACAGGGGCCCTCCCCTAACTATGGCTACACCTTC
.	TRBV3-1	.	TRBJ2-3	CASSVRAQMPTGTQYF	TGTGCCAGCAGCGTTCGGGCCCAGATGCCCACTGGTACGCAGTATTTT
once	TRBV5-1	.	TRBJ2-1	CASSLGRLNEQFF	TGCGCCAGCAGCTTGGGGCGGCTTAATGAGCAGTTCTTC
.	TRBV10-3	TRBD2	TRBJ2-2	CAISDSSGGYTGELFF	TGTGCCATCAGTGATTCTAGCGGGGGATACACCGGGGAGCTGTTTTTT
few	TRBV6-2/TRBV6-3	TRBD2	TRBJ2-1	CASSYDHLAGVYNEQFF	TGTGCCAGCAGTTACGACCACCTAGCGGGGGTATACAATGAGCAGTTCTTC
many	TRBV12-3/TRBV12-4	.	TRBJ2-3	CASSTPGGSTDTQYF	TGTGCCAGCAGCACACCAGGAGGAAGCACAGATACGCAGTATTTT
many	TRBV6-6	.	TRBJ1-1	CASSTTGSGVNTEAFF	TGTGCCAGCAGTACTACAGGGTCAGGCGTGAACACTGAAGCTTTCTTT
few	TRBV3-1	TRBD1	TRBJ1-2	CASSPSGTGTYGYTF	TGTGCCAGCAGCCCATCCGGGACAGGGACCTATGGCTACACCTTC
.	TRBV20-1	TRBD2	TRBJ2-3	CSARGLAGLETDTQYF	TGCAGTGCTAGAGGGCTAGCGGGCTTGGAGACAGATACGCAGTATTTT
.	TRBV7-2	.	TRBJ2-7	CASSPSRESYEQYF	TGTGCCAGCAGCCCCTCCCGCGAATCCTACGAGCAGTACTTC
.	TRBV19	.	TRBJ1-1	CASTKLGKGAEAFF	TGTGCCAGTACCAAGCTGGGGAAAGGCGCTGAAGCTTTCTTT
many	TRBV5-1	TRBD1	TRBJ2-1	CASRLDRGRVNEQFF	TGCGCCAGCAGATTGGACAGGGGGCGTGTGAATGAGCAGTTCTTC